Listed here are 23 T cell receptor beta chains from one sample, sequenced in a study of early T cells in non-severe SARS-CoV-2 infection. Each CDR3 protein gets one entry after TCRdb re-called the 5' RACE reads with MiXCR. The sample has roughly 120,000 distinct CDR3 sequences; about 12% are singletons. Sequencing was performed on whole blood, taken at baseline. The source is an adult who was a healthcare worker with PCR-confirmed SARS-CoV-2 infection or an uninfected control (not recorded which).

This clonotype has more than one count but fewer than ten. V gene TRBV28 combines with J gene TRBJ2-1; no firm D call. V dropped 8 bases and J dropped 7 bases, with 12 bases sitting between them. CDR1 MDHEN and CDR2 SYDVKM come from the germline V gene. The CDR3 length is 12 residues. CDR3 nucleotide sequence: TGTGCCAGCGTTTTACGGTTAAATGAGCAGTTCTTC. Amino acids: CASVLRLNEQFF.

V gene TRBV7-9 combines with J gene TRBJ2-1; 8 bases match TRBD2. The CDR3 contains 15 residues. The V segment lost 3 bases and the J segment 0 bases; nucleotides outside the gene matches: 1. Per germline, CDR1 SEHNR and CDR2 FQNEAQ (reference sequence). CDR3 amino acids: CASSFSGTSYNEQFF. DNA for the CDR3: TGTGCCAGCAGCTTTAGCGGGACCTCCTACAATGAGCAGTTCTTC.

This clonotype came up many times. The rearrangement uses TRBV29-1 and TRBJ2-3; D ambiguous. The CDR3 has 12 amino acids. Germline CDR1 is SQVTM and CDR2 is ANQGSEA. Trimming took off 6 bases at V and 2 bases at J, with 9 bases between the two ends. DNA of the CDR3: TGCAGCGTCCCCGTGGACACAGATACGCAGTATTTT. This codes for CSVPVDTDTQYF.

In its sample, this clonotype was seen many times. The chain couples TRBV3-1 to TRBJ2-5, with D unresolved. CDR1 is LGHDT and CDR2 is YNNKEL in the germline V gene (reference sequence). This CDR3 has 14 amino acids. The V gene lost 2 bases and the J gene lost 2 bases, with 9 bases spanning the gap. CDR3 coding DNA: TGTGCCAGCAGCCAATTCGGTGAACAAGAGACCCAGTACTTC. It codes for CASSQFGEQETQYF.

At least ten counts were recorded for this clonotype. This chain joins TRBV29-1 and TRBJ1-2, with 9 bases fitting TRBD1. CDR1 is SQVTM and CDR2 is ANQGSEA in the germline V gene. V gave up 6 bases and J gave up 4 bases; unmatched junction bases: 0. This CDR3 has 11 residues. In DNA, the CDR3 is TGCAGCGTGGACAGGGGCTATGGCTACACCTTC. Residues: CSVDRGYGYTF.

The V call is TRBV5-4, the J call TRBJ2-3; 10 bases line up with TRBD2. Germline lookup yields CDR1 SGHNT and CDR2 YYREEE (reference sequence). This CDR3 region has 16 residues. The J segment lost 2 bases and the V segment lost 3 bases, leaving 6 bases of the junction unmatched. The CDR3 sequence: CASSSGAGGPTDTQYF. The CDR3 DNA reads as TGTGCCAGCAGCTCAGGAGCGGGGGGGCCCACAGATACGCAGTATTTT.

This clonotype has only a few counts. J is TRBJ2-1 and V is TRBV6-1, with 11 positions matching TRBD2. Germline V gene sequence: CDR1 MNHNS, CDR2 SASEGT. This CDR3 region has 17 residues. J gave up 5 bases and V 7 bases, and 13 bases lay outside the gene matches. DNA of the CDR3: TGTGCCAGCACCACCCGGAGGACTAGCGGGCAACACAATGAGCAGTTCTTC. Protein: CASTTRRTSGQHNEQFF.

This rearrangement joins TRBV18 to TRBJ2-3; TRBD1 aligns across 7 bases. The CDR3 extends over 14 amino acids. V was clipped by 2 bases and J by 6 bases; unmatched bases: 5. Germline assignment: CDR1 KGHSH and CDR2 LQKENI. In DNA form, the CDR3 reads TGTGCCAGCTCACCAAGACAGGGTGGTGATACGCAGTATTTT. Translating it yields CASSPRQGGDTQYF. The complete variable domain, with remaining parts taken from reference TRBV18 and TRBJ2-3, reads NAGVMQNPRHLVRRRGQEARLRCSPMKGHSHVYWYRQLPEEGLKFMVYLQKENIIDESGMPKERFSAEFPKEGPSILRIQQVVRGDSAAYFCASSPRQGGDTQYFGPGTRLTVL.

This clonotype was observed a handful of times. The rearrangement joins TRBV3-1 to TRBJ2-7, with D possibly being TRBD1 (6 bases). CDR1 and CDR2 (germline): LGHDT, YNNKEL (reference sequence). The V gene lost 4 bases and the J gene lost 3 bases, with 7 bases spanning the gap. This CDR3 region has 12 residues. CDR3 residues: CASSRTDYEQYF. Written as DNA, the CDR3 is TGTGCCAGCAGCCGGACAGACTACGAGCAGTACTTC.

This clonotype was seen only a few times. The CDR3 reads CASSVRSTDTQYF. In nucleotides, the CDR3 is TGTGCCAGCAGTGTGCGTTCCACAGATACGCAGTATTTT. The V call is TRBV2, the J call TRBJ2-3; D uncertain. The CDR3 runs 13 residues. CDR1 and CDR2 (germline): SNHLY, FYNNEI. V was trimmed by 4 bases and J by 2 bases, leaving 7 bases between them.

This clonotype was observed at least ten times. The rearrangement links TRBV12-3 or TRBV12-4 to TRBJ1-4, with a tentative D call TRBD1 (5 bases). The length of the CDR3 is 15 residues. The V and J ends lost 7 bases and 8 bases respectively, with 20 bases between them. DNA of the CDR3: TGTGCCAGCACCTCCGAGGGAGGGGAAGAAGAAAAACTGTTTTTT. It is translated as CASTSEGGEEEKLFF.

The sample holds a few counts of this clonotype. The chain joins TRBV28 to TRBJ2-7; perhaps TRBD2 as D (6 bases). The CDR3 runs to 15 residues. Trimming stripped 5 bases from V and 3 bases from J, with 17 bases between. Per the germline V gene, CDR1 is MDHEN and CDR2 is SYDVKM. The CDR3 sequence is CASSTPGSGYYEQYF. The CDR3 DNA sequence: TGTGCCAGCAGTACCCCGGGTAGCGGATACTACGAGCAGTACTTC.

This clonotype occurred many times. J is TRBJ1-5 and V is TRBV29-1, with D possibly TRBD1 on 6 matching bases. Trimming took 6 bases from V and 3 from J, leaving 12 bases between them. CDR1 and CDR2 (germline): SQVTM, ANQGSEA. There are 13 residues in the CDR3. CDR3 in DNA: TGCAGCGTCAACACAGGGTTCAATCAGCCCCAGCATTTT. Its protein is CSVNTGFNQPQHF.

DNA for the CDR3: TGCAGTGCTAGAGATTTGGGGGCTCCTGGCTACACCTTC. Amino acids: CSARDLGAPGYTF. The chain combines TRBV20-1 with TRBJ1-2; maybe TRBD1 (6 bases). Looked up from germline, CDR1 is DFQATT and CDR2 is SNEGSKA (reference sequence). This CDR3 is built from 13 residues. The V and J ends lost 0 bases and 7 bases respectively, with 12 bases between them.

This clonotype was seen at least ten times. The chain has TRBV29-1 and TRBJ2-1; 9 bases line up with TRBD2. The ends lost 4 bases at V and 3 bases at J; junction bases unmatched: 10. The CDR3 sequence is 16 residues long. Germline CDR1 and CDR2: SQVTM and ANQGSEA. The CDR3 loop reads CSVVPGGRGGYNEQFF. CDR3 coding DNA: TGCAGCGTTGTCCCCGGCGGGCGGGGGGGCTACAATGAGCAGTTCTTC.

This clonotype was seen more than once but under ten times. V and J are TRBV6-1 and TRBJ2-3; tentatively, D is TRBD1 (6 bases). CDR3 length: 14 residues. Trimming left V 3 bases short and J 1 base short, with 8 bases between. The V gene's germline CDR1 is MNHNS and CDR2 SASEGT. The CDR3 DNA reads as TGTGCCAGCAGTGATCACAGGGGCACAGATACGCAGTATTTT. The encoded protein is CASSDHRGTDTQYF.

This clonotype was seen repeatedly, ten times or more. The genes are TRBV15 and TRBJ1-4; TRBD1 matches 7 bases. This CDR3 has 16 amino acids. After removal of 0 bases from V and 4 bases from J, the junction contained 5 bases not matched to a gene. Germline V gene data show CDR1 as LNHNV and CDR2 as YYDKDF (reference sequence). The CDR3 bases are TGTGCCACCAGCAGAGATCCGACAGGGCGTAATGAAAAACTGTTTTTT. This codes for CATSRDPTGRNEKLFF.

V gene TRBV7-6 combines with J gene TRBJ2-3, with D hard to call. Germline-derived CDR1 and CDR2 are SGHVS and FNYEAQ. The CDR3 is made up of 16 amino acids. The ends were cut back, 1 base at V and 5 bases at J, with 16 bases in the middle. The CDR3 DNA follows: TGTGCCAGCAGCTTAGTTAGGTCGGCCTCAGAAGATACGCAGTATTTT. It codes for CASSLVRSASEDTQYF.

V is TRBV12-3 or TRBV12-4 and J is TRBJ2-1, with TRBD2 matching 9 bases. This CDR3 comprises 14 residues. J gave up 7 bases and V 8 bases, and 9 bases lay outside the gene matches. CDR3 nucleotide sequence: TGTGCCAGCCATACCTGGCGGGAGGGAAATGAGCAGTTCTTC. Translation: CASHTWREGNEQFF.

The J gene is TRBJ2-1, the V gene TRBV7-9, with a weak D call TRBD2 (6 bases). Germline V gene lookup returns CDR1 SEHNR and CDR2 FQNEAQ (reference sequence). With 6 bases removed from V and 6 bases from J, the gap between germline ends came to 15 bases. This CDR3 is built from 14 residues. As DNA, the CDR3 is TGTGCCAGCAGTTCCCGACTAGGTATCAATGAGCAGTTCTTC. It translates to CASSSRLGINEQFF. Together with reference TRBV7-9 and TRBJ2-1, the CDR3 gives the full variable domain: DTGVSQNPRHKITKRGQNVTFRCDPISEHNRLYWYRQTLGQGPEFLTYFQNEAQLEKSRLLSDRFSAERPKGSFSTLEIQRTEQGDSAMYLCASSSRLGINEQFFGPGTRLTVL.

Written as DNA, the CDR3 is TGCAGTGCTGGACGCCGGGACAGGGGGACAGATACGCAGTATTTT. Translation gives CSAGRRDRGTDTQYF. The J gene is TRBJ2-3, the V gene TRBV20-1; TRBD1 matches 11 bases. The CDR3 spans 15 residues. Germline-derived CDR1 and CDR2 are DFQATT and SNEGSKA (reference sequence). After removal of 5 bases from V and 3 bases from J, the junction contained 7 bases not matched to a gene.

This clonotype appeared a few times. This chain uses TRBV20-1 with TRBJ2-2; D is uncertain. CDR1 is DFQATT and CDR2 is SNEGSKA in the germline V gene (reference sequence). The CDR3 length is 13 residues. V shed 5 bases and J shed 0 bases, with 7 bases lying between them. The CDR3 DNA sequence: TGCAGTGCTCGACGGTCGAACACCGGGGAGCTGTTTTTT. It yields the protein CSARRSNTGELFF.

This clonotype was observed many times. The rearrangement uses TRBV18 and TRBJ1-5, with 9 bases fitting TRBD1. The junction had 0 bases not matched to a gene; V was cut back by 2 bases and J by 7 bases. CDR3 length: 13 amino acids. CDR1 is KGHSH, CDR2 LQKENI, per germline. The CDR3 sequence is CASSPGQGQPQHF. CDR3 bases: TGTGCCAGCTCACCAGGACAGGGGCAGCCCCAGCATTTT.